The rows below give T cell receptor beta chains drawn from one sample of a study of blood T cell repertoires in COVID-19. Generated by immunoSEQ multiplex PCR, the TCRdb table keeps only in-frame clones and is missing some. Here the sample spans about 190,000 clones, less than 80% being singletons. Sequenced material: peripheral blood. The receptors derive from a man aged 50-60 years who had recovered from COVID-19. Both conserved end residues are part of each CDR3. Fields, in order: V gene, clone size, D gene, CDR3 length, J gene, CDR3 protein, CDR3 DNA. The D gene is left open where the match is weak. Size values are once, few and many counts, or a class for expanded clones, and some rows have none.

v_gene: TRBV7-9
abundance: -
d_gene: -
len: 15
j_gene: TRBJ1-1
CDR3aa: CASSRTQGLNTEAFF
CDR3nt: TGTGCCAGCAGCCGCACACAGGGATTGAACACTGAAGCTTTCTTT

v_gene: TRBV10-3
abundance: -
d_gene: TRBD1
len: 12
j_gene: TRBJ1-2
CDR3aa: CAISTGGAGYTF
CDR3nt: TGTGCCATCAGTACAGGGGGCGCCGGCTACACCTTC

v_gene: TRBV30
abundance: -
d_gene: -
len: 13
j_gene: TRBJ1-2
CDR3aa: CAWKGAGRYGYTF
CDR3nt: TGTGCCTGGAAGGGTGCAGGGAGGTATGGCTACACCTTC

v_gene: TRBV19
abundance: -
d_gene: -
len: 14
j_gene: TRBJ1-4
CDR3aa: CASSIYSGNEKLFF
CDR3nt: TGTGCCAGTAGTATATACAGTGGTAATGAAAAACTGTTTTTT

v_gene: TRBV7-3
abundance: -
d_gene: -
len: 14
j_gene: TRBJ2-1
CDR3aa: CASSAPPEHNEQFF
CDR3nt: TGTGCCAGCAGCGCCCCCCCTGAGCACAATGAGCAGTTCTTC

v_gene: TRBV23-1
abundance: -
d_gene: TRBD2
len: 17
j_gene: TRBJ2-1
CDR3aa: CASSHAGTSGSYNEQFF
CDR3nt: TGCGCCAGCAGTCACGCGGGGACTAGCGGTTCCTACAATGAGCAGTTCTTC

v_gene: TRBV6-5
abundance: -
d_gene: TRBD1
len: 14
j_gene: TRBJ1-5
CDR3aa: CASSLGQGTQPQHF
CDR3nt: TGTGCCAGCAGTCTGGGACAGGGGACTCAGCCCCAGCATTTT

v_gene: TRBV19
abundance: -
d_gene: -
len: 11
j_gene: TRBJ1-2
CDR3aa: CANVRGYGYTF
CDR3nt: TGTGCCAACGTGCGGGGCTATGGCTACACCTTC

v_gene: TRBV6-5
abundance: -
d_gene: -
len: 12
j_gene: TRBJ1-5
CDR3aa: CASSQGPQPQHF
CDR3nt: TGTGCCAGCTCACAGGGCCCCCAGCCCCAGCATTTT

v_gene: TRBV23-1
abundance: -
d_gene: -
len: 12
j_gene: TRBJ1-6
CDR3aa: CAGSGYNSPLHF
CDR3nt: TGCGCCGGGTCGGGCTATAATTCACCCCTCCACTTT

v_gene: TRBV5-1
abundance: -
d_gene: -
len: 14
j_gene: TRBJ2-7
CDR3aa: CASSPGAAVYEQYF
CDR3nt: TGCGCCAGCAGCCCTGGAGCTGCGGTCTACGAGCAGTACTTC

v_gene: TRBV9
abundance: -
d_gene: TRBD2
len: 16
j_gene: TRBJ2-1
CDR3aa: CASSVEGRGSYNEQFF
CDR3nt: TGTGCCAGCAGCGTAGAGGGGAGGGGCTCCTACAATGAGCAGTTCTTC

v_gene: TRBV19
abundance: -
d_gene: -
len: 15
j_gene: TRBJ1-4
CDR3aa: CASSSGEATNEKLFF
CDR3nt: TGTGCCAGTAGTTCGGGGGAAGCAACTAATGAAAAACTGTTTTTT

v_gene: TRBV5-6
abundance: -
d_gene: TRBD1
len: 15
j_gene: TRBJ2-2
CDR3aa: CASSLDQGAAGELFF
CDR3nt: TGTGCCAGCAGCTTGGACCAGGGGGCCGCCGGGGAGCTGTTTTTT

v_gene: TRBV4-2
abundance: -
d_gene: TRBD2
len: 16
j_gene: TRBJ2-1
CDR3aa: CASSHPTSGRVNEQFF
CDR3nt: TGTGCCAGCAGCCACCCAACTAGCGGGAGGGTAAATGAGCAGTTCTTC

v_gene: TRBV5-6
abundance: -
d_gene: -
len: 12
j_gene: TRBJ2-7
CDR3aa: CASSSTSSEQYF
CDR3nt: TGTGCCAGCAGCTCCACATCTTCCGAGCAGTACTTC

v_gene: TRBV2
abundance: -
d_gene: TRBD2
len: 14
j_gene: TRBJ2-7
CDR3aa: CASFVRGSAYEQYF
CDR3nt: TGTGCCAGCTTCGTTCGCGGGAGTGCTTACGAGCAGTACTTC

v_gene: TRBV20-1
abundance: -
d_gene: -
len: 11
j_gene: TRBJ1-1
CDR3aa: CSATGVGEAFF
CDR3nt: TGCAGTGCTACAGGGGTGGGTGAAGCTTTCTTT

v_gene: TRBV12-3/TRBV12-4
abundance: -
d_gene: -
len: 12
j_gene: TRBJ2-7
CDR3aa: CASSRQSYEQYF
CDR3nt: TGTGCCAGCAGTCGACAGTCCTACGAGCAGTACTTC

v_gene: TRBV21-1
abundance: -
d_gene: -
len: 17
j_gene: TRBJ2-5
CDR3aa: CASSITTGAIMQETQYF
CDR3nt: TGTGCCAGCAGCATTACGACAGGAGCGATTATGCAAGAGACCCAGTACTTC

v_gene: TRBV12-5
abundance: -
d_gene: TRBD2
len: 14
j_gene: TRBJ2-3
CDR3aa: CASEVGGRTDTQYF
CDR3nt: TGTGCTAGTGAGGTCGGGGGGAGAACAGATACGCAGTATTTT

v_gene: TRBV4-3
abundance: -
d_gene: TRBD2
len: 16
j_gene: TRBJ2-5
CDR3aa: CASSQDFTSGGKSQYF
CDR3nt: TGCGCCAGCAGCCAAGACTTTACTAGCGGGGGGAAGTCCCAGTACTTC

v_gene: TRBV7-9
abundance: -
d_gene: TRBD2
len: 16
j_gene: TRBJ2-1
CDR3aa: CASSQTSGGTYNEQFF
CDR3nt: TGTGCCAGCAGCCAAACTAGCGGGGGAACCTACAATGAGCAGTTCTTC

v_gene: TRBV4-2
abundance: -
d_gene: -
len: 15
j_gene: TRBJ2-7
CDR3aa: CASSQREGLIYEQYF
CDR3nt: TGTGCCAGCAGCCAGAGAGAGGGACTGATCTACGAGCAGTACTTC

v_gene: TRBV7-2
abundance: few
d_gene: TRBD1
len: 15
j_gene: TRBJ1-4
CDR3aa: CASSYRQGRKEKLFF
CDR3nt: TGTGCCAGCAGCTACCGACAGGGTCGAAAGGAAAAACTGTTTTTT

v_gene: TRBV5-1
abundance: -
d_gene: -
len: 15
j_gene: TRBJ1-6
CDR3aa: CASSFASQGFSPLHF
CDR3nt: TGCGCCAGCAGCTTCGCCAGTCAGGGGTTTTCACCCCTCCACTTT

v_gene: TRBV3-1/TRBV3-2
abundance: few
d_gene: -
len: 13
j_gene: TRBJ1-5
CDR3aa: CASSQDLYQPQHF
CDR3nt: TGTGCCAGCAGCCAAGATCTGTATCAGCCCCAGCATTTT

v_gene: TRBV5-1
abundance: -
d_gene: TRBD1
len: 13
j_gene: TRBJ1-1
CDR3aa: CASRVRGDTEAFF
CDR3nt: TGCGCCAGCAGAGTCAGGGGGGACACTGAAGCTTTCTTT

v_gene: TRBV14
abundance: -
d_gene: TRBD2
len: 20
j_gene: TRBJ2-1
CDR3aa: CASSHRVLGLAGGSPLEQFF
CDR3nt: TGTGCCAGCAGCCATCGCGTCCTGGGACTAGCGGGAGGGTCGCCTTTGGAGCAGTTCTTC

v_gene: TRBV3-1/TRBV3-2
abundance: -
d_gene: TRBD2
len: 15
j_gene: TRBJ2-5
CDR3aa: CASRPTSGNQETQYF
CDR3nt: TGTGCCAGCAGACCGACTAGCGGAAACCAAGAGACCCAGTACTTC

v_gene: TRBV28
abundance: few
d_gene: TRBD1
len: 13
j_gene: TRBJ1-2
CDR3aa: CASSADRAGGYTF
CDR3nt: TGTGCCAGCAGTGCGGACAGGGCAGGTGGCTACACCTTC

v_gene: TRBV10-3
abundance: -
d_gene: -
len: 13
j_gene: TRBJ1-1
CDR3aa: CATLLTGNTEAFF
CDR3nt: TGTGCCACCCTCCTAACAGGGAACACTGAAGCTTTCTTT

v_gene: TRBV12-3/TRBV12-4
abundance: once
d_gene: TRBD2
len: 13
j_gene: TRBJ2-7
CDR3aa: CASSYGTIYEQYF
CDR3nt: TGTGCCAGCAGTTATGGGACTATCTACGAGCAGTACTTC

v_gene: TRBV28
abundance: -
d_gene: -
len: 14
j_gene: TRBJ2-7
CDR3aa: CASSSPGLDHEQYF
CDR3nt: TGTGCCAGCAGTTCACCGGGACTTGACCACGAGCAGTACTTC

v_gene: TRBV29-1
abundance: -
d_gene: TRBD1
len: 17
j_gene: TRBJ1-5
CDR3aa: CSPELGQGLLINQPQHF
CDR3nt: TGCAGCCCCGAGTTAGGACAGGGATTACTTATAAATCAGCCCCAGCATTTT

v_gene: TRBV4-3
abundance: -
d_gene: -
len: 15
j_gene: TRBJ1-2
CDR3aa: CASSQDRAGYYGYTF
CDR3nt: TGCGCCAGCAGCCAAGATCGCGCGGGGTACTATGGCTACACCTTC

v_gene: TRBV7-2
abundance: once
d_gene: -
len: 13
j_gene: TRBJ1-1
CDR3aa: CASSTDPGGEAFF
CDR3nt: TGTGCCAGCAGCACCGACCCAGGAGGGGAAGCTTTCTTT

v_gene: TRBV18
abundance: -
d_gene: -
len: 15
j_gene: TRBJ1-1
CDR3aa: CASSPYEELNTEAFF
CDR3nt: TGTGCCAGCTCACCATATGAGGAACTGAACACTGAAGCTTTCTTT

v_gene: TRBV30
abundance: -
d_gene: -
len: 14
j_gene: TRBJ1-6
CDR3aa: CAWSVTITGSPLHF
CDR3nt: TGTGCCTGGAGTGTAACCATTACGGGGTCACCCCTCCACTTT

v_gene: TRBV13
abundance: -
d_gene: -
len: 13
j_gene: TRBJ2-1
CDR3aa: CASSLPPRSEQFF
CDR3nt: TGTGCCAGCAGCTTACCCCCCCGTAGTGAGCAGTTCTTC

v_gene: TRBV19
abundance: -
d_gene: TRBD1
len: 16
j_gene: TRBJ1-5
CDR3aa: CATTRFWGQGGQPQHF
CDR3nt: TGTGCCACCACTCGCTTTTGGGGACAGGGCGGTCAGCCCCAGCATTTT

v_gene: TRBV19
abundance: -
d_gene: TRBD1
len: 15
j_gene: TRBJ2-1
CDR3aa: CASSPGTGPGDEQFF
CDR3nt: TGTGCCAGTAGTCCGGGGACAGGCCCCGGGGATGAGCAGTTCTTC

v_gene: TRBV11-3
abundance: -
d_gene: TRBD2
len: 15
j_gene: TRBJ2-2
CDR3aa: CASTTYGGDAGELFF
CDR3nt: TGTGCCAGCACCACGTACGGGGGGGATGCGGGGGAGCTGTTTTTT

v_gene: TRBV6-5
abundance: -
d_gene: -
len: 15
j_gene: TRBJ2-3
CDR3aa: CASSLRTASTDTQYF
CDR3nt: TGTGCCAGCAGTCTTCGGACAGCGAGCACAGATACGCAGTATTTT

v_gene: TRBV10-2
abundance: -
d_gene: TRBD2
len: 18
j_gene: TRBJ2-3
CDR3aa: CASSGAASGAVSTDTQYF
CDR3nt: TGCGCCAGCAGTGGGGCGGCTAGCGGGGCGGTAAGCACAGATACGCAGTATTTT

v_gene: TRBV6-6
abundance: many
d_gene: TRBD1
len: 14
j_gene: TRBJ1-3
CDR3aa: CASSTGESGNTIYF
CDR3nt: TGTGCCAGCAGTACAGGGGAGTCTGGAAACACCATATATTTT

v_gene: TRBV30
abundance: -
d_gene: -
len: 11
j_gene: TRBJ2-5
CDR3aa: CAWTVQETQYF
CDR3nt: TGTGCCTGGACGGTCCAAGAGACCCAGTACTTC

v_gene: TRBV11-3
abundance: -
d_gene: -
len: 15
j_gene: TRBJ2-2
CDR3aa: CASSRGIGSNGELFF
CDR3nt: TGTGCCAGCAGCCGAGGGATAGGTTCTAACGGGGAGCTGTTTTTT